Listed below are T cell receptor beta chains from one sample, sequenced in a study of shared clonotypes between healthy human individuals. Sequencing used immunoSEQ multiplex PCR; TCRdb keeps in-frame clones, though not all of them. The data hold roughly 2.5 million clones, with around 90% observed a single time. The material sequenced was naive CD4+ T cells sorted from blood. These receptors were collected from a man aged 18 to 30 in good health. CDR3s include the opening cysteine and the closing phenylalanine or tryptophan. D genes are given only for firm matches. The size field is filled for only some rows; it gives once, few, many or a size class.

J gene	clone size	D gene	V gene	CDR3 protein	CDR3 DNA
TRBJ1-5	.	.	TRBV11-2	CASNKRDSLEVSNQPQHF	TGTGCCAGCAACAAACGGGACTCACTCGAAGTATCCAATCAGCCCCAGCATTTT
TRBJ1-2	.	.	TRBV6-6	CASSYSGPLGYTF	TGTGCCAGCAGTTACTCCGGGCCCCTTGGCTACACCTTC
TRBJ2-5	once	.	TRBV18	CASSPPSREQETQYF	TGTGCCAGCTCACCACCGAGTCGGGAACAAGAGACCCAGTACTTC
TRBJ2-3	.	.	TRBV7-2	CASTYGGRTDTQYF	TGTGCCAGCACCTATGGTGGCCGCACAGATACGCAGTATTTT
TRBJ2-3	.	.	TRBV9	CASLTQLLGAYTDTQYF	TGTGCCAGCCTAACCCAACTCTTGGGGGCCTACACAGATACGCAGTATTTT
TRBJ2-5	.	TRBD2	TRBV12-5	CASGLVGLAGETQYF	TGTGCTAGTGGTTTGGTAGGACTAGCGGGAGAGACCCAGTACTTC
TRBJ1-5	.	.	TRBV10-3	CAISETYQGLGNQPQHF	TGTGCCATCAGTGAGACTTATCAGGGGTTGGGCAATCAGCCCCAGCATTTT
TRBJ2-7	.	.	TRBV5-4	CASSLVAGAGGEQYF	TGTGCCAGCAGCTTGGTGGCGGGGGCTGGGGGCGAGCAGTACTTC
TRBJ2-7	.	.	TRBV19	CASKQQSIAYEQYF	TGTGCCAGCAAGCAACAGTCAATCGCCTACGAGCAGTACTTC
TRBJ2-6	.	.	TRBV7-2	CASSFTDGTGANVLTF	TGTGCCAGCAGCTTTACCGACGGGACTGGGGCCAACGTCCTGACTTTC
TRBJ2-5	.	.	TRBV19	CASSIDPRTQYF	TGTGCCAGTAGTATAGATCCCCGGACCCAGTACTTC
TRBJ2-5	.	TRBD1	TRBV19	CATAPSGGPETQYF	TGTGCCACCGCCCCCTCAGGGGGCCCAGAGACCCAGTACTTC
TRBJ1-4	.	.	TRBV30	CAWSQGNEKLFF	TGTGCCTGGAGTCAGGGTAATGAAAAACTGTTTTTT
TRBJ2-1	.	TRBD1	TRBV28	CASSSAPGTGYNEQFF	TGTGCCAGCAGCTCTGCTCCCGGGACAGGGTACAATGAGCAGTTCTTC
TRBJ1-2	.	TRBD1	TRBV6-5	CASHTGANYGYTF	TGTGCCAGCCATACAGGGGCTAACTATGGCTACACCTTC
TRBJ1-2	.	.	TRBV6-5	CASSYSAGYYGYTF	TGTGCCAGCAGTTACTCGGCCGGATACTATGGCTACACCTTC